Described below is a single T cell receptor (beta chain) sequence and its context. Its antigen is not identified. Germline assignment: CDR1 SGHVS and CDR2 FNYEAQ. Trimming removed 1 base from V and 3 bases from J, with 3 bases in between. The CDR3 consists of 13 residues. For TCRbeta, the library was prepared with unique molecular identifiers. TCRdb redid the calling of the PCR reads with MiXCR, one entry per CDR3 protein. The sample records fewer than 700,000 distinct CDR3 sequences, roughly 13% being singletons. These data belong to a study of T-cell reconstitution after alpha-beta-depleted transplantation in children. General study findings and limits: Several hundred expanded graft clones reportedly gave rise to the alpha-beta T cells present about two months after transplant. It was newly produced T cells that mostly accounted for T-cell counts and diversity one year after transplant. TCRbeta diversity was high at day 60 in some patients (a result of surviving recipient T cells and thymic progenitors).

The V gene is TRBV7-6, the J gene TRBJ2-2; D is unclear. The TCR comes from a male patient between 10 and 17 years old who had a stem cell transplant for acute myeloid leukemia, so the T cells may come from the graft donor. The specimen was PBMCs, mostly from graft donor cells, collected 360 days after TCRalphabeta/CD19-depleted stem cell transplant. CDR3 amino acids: CASSLEYTGELFF. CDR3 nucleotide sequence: TGTGCCAGCAGCTTAGAATACACCGGGGAGCTGTTTTTT.